This TCR beta chain was identified in a study of cytomegalovirus exposure and HLA in healthy donors. Study context: Earlier, 95 million to 140 million unique TCR beta sequences were recovered from some 200 million T cells by an analysis. Study-level points and caveats: The study had only CMV serostatus as immune exposure information. According to an earlier analysis, most TCR beta V segments yielded productive rearrangements about 87% or about 30% of the time.

This clone has only one observation. Antigen specificity is unknown. PCR was performed using 60 Vbeta and 13 Jbeta primers. Methods used by the authors: A later analysis tallied 75 million to 80 million unique TCR beta chains, 9 million to 12 million of them shared. Sequencing used immunoSEQ multiplex PCR; TCRdb keeps in-frame clones, though not all of them. That table supplies the V and J calls and clone size; D and trimming were determined from the DNA. The data hold 150,000 to 200,000 clones, with about three quarters observed a single time. The CDR3 is 16 amino acids. Trimming took off 4 bases at V and 1 base at J, with 19 bases between the two ends. In germline, CDR1 is SQVTM, CDR2 ANQGSEA.

This sequence joins TRBV29-1 and TRBJ1-1, with D tentatively TRBD1 (5 bases). Sample: PBMCs. The sequence came from a man aged 35-49 years in good health and CMV-seropositive. The CDR3 nucleotides are TGCAGCGTTGCCCCAACTCAACACGGACAGAACACTGAAGCTTTCTTT. This translates into CSVAPTQHGQNTEAFF.